Shown below are 22 T cell receptor beta chains from a single sample sequenced in a study of CD8+CD57+ T cells in acquired aplastic anemia. Both TCR beta VDJ combination and CDR3 sequence profiling were carried out. Genomic DNA was the template for this profiling. TCRdb processed the reads anew with MiXCR; each CDR3 protein has one entry. The table shows about 58,000 distinct CDR3 sequences, with approximately 50% occurring only once. In patients chosen for sequencing, flow cytometry had shown CD8+CD57+ cell expansion. Sequencing used sorted CD4+, CD8+, or CD8+CD57+ T cells (not recorded which) from PBMCs. The receptors derive from a human donor with aplastic anemia.

This clonotype was recorded at least ten times. The chain is built from TRBV7-6 and TRBJ1-5; D not resolved. The CDR3 spans 15 residues. Trimming took off 5 bases at V and 0 bases at J, with 11 bases between the two ends. CDR1 SGHVS and CDR2 FNYEAQ come from the germline V gene. CDR3 amino acids: CASSLEAYSNQPQHF. The CDR3 region has the DNA TGTGCCAGCAGCCTAGAGGCCTATAGCAATCAGCCCCAGCATTTT.

This rearrangement joins TRBV12-3 or TRBV12-4 to TRBJ2-1; D possibly uses TRBD1 or TRBD2 (7 bases each). The CDR3 consists of 14 residues. The ends were cut back, 11 bases at V and 8 bases at J, with 22 bases in the middle. The CDR3 DNA is TGTGCCGGCGACAGGGCTGGGGAGGGCGATGAGCAGTTCTTC. Its translation: CAGDRAGEGDEQFF.

This clonotype has only a few counts. The rearrangement links TRBV10-2 to TRBJ1-5, with D perhaps TRBD1 (5 bases). Germline V gives CDR1 WSHSY, CDR2 SAAADI. Trimming stripped 4 bases from V and 3 bases from J, with 10 bases between. This CDR3 comprises 14 residues. In DNA form, the CDR3 reads TGCGCCAGCAGTGGGGGGGGGAACAATCAGCCCCAGCATTTT. Translated, it gives CASSGGGNNQPQHF.

With regard to this clonotype: Relative to the germline gene, one junction end is altered; a read error may explain this. The chain couples TRBV12-3 or TRBV12-4 to TRBJ2-3; possible D gene TRBD1, 5 bases. CDR3 size: 14 residues. The CDR3 region is CAGSVLGRTDTQYF. CDR3 sequence (DNA): TGTGCCGGCAGCGTCCTGGGGCGGACAGATACGCAGTATTTT.

V is TRBV19 and J is TRBJ1-2; possibly TRBD1 for D (6 bases). This CDR3 spans 12 amino acids. Trimming took off 5 bases at V and 8 bases at J, with 12 bases between the two ends. Per the germline V gene, CDR1 is LNHDA and CDR2 is SQIVND (reference sequence). The CDR3 here is CASSDNRVGYTF. The CDR3 bases are TGTGCCAGTAGTGATAACAGGGTCGGCTACACCTTC.

Only a few counts were recorded for this clonotype. V usage is TRBV19 and J usage is TRBJ1-1; D call uncertain. The V and J ends lost 4 bases and 2 bases respectively, with 11 bases between them. Germline CDR1 reads LNHDA; CDR2 reads SQIVND (reference sequence). This CDR3 is 14 amino acids long. CDR3 DNA sequence: TGTGCCAGTAGTAGTGACGGCCTCAACACTGAAGCTTTCTTT. Translated: CASSSDGLNTEAFF. The variable domain in full, completed from reference TRBV19 and TRBJ1-1, reads DGGITQSPKYLFRKEGQNVTLSCEQNLNHDAMYWYRQDPGQGLRLIYYSQIVNDFQKGDIAEGYSVSREKKESFPLTVTSAQKNPTAFYLCASSSDGLNTEAFFGQGTRLTVV.

This clonotype was observed a single time. This chain uses TRBV10-3 with TRBJ1-2, with TRBD1 matching 11 bases. In germline, CDR1 is ENHRY, CDR2 SYGVKD. V was clipped by 3 bases and J by 7 bases; unmatched bases: 13. This CDR3 spans 17 amino acids. CDR3 nucleotide sequence: TGTGCCATCAGTGATCAGGACAGGGGGCGCTTAATAGGTGGCTACACCTTC. Translated: CAISDQDRGRLIGGYTF.

This clonotype was counted between two and nine times. The J gene is TRBJ1-4, the V gene TRBV10-2; 7 nucleotides align to TRBD1. This CDR3 contains 15 residues. The germline V gene has CDR1 WSHSY and CDR2 SAAADI. V was clipped by 6 bases and J by 3 bases; unmatched bases: 7. The CDR3 reads CASSAPGQPNEKLFF. In DNA, the CDR3 is TGCGCCAGCAGCGCTCCGGGACAGCCTAATGAAAAACTGTTTTTT.

This clonotype was counted ten times or more. The chain links TRBV5-5 to TRBJ2-1, with D unclear. V shed 3 bases and J shed 3 bases, with 13 bases lying between them. This CDR3 comprises 15 residues. The germline V gene has CDR1 SGHKS and CDR2 YYEKEE (reference sequence). The CDR3 here is CASSSDPNVYNEQFF. CDR3 nucleotides: TGTGCCAGCAGCTCGGACCCGAACGTCTACAATGAGCAGTTCTTC.

The chain has TRBV20-1 and TRBJ1-2; possibly TRBD1 for D (5 bases). V lost 3 bases and J lost 8, with 13 bases in between. CDR3 size: 12 residues. The germline CDR1 and CDR2 sequences are DFQATT and SNEGSKA (reference sequence). The CDR3 DNA reads TGCAGTGCTAGTGGGACGGGTATGGGCTACACCTTC. It translates to CSASGTGMGYTF.

This clonotype was detected a few times. The chain carries TRBV20-1 and TRBJ1-1; D possibly corresponds to TRBD1 (5 bases). This CDR3 region has 14 residues. Germline V lookup: CDR1 DFQATT, CDR2 SNEGSKA (reference sequence). The ends were cut back, 6 bases at V and 3 bases at J, with 17 bases in the middle. DNA of the CDR3: TGCAGTGCCTTCGAGGGGCAGTCGGACACTGAAGCTTTCTTT. It specifies CSAFEGQSDTEAFF.

This clonotype was seen just once. The chain combines TRBV24-1 with TRBJ2-3; D is undetermined. In germline, CDR1 is KGHDR, CDR2 SFDVKD. The V and J ends lost 1 base and 0 bases respectively, with 10 bases between them. The length of the CDR3 is 16 residues. The CDR3 DNA reads TGTGCCACCAGTGATTTCCACACGACTAGCACAGATACGCAGTATTTT. Protein product: CATSDFHTTSTDTQYF.

The table lists this clonotype with many counts. The genes are TRBV7-9 and TRBJ2-5; maybe TRBD1 (6 bases). CDR3 length: 15 residues. Trimming removed 4 bases at V and 2 bases at J, with 14 bases between. The germline V gene encodes CDR1 SEHNR and CDR2 FQNEAQ (reference sequence). The CDR3 DNA reads as TGTGCCAGCAGCTCACCAGAGGACAGACAAGAGACCCAGTACTTC. It specifies CASSSPEDRQETQYF. The whole variable domain, filled in from reference TRBV7-9 and TRBJ2-5, reads DTGVSQNPRHKITKRGQNVTFRCDPISEHNRLYWYRQTLGQGPEFLTYFQNEAQLEKSRLLSDRFSAERPKGSFSTLEIQRTEQGDSAMYLCASSSPEDRQETQYFGPGTRLLVL.

The chain joins TRBV19 to TRBJ1-1; no clear D. The CDR3 totals 15 residues. Trimming left V 7 bases short and J 0 bases short, with 15 bases between. The germline CDR1 and CDR2 sequences are LNHDA and SQIVND (reference sequence). CDR3: CASTTVRVMNTEAFF. CDR3 nucleotides: TGTGCCAGTACCACCGTTCGGGTAATGAACACTGAAGCTTTCTTT.

The CDR3 nucleotides read TGTGCCAGTAGTTGGCAGCGAAACACCATATATTTT. It yields the protein CASSWQRNTIYF. V and J are TRBV19 and TRBJ1-3; no clear D. Between the trimmed V and J ends, which lost 5 bases and 5 bases, there was a span of 7 bases. The CDR3 totals 12 residues. CDR1 is LNHDA, CDR2 SQIVND, per germline (reference sequence).

This clonotype turned up a few times. A much larger clone differs from this one at a single base, so this may be a read error. J is TRBJ2-1 and V is TRBV6-2 or TRBV6-3, with D unresolved. This CDR3 contains 11 residues. Trimming cost V 0 bases and J 10 bases, with 4 bases left between them. The V gene's germline CDR1 is MNHEY and CDR2 SVGEGT. CDR3 sequence reads: CASSYSFEQFF. The CDR3 coding sequence is TGTGCCAGCAGTTACTCCTTCGAGCAGTTCTTC.

By share, this clonotype ranks as medium-sized (0.01 to 0.1%). The rearrangement links TRBV10-1 to TRBJ1-6; no clear D gene. CDR1 WNHNN and CDR2 SYGVQD come from the germline V gene (reference sequence). The CDR3 totals 12 residues. Trimming left V 8 bases short and J 3 bases short, with 5 bases between. The DNA for the CDR3 is TGCGCCAGCGGGGACTATAATTCACCCCTCCACTTT. Residues: CASGDYNSPLHF.

The rearrangement links TRBV12-5 to TRBJ2-2; 8 bases agree with TRBD1. With V trimmed by 3 bases and J by 5 bases, 11 bases remained unmatched. Germline V lookup: CDR1 LGHNT, CDR2 FRNRAP. CDR3 length equals 17 residues. This CDR3 is CASGLPWGTGGTGELFF. CDR3 DNA sequence: TGTGCTAGTGGTTTACCCTGGGGTACAGGGGGGACCGGGGAGCTGTTTTTT.

The rearrangement uses TRBV14 and TRBJ1-2; D is perhaps TRBD1 (5 bases). CDR3 length: 14 residues. CDR1 SGHDN and CDR2 FVKESK come from the germline V gene. Trimming removed 5 bases from V and 4 bases from J, with 14 bases in between. The CDR3 loop reads CASSLRGGLYGYTF. The DNA for the CDR3 is TGTGCCAGCAGCTTGAGGGGAGGGCTCTATGGCTACACCTTC. The variable domain in full, completed from reference TRBV14 and TRBJ1-2, reads EAGVTQFPSHSVIEKGQTVTLRCDPISGHDNLYWYRRVMGKEIKFLLHFVKESKQDESGMPNNRFLAERTGGTYSTLKVQPAELEDSGVYFCASSLRGGLYGYTFGSGTRLTVV.

The J gene is TRBJ2-3, the V gene TRBV19, with D possibly matching TRBD1 (5 bases). CDR3 size: 15 residues. Germline CDR1 reads LNHDA; CDR2 reads SQIVND (reference sequence). V was pared by 7 bases and J by 5 bases, with 19 bases between. CDR3 in amino acids: CASTLGGWGGDTQYF. DNA for the CDR3: TGTGCCAGTACCTTAGGTGGATGGGGCGGAGATACGCAGTATTTT.

Here the CDR3 DNA reads TGCAGTGCTAGAGAAAGCGGGCACTCTGGAAACACCATATATTTT. Amino acid sequence: CSARESGHSGNTIYF. The chain uses TRBV20-1 and TRBJ1-3; D remains unclear. V lost 0 bases and J lost 0, with 9 bases in between. This CDR3 spans 15 amino acids. CDR1 is DFQATT and CDR2 is SNEGSKA in the germline V gene (reference sequence).

The chain employs TRBV4-2 and TRBJ2-1, with 8 bases identical to TRBD1. The CDR3 extends over 17 amino acids. The junction had 13 bases not matched to a gene; V was cut back by 0 bases and J by 9 bases. The germline gives CDR1 LGHNA, CDR2 YNFKEQ. The CDR3: CASSQDPLGTGVGEQFF. CDR3 in DNA: TGTGCCAGCAGCCAAGATCCCTTAGGGACAGGTGTTGGTGAGCAGTTCTTC.